These 27 T cell receptor beta chains were sequenced from one sample in a study of blood T cell repertoires in COVID-19. Repertoires were generated with immunoSEQ multiplex PCR, while TCRdb's copy carries only in-frame clones and drops some. The data contain 100,000 to 120,000 clones, around 68% of them singletons. Material: peripheral blood. The receptor source for this set is a woman aged 55-75 years with acute or convalescent COVID-19.

About this clone itself: Other DNA sequences in the same sample also yield this CDR3. The chain employs TRBV10-1 and TRBJ2-2; 11 positions agree with TRBD2. The CDR3 covers 16 residues. V was pared by 6 bases and J by 0 bases, with 3 bases of the junction left unmatched. Germline V gives CDR1 WNHNN, CDR2 SYGVQD (reference sequence). The DNA for the CDR3 is TGCGCCAGCAGAGGGACTAGCGGCTCGAACACCGGGGAGCTGTTTTTT. This gives the protein CASRGTSGSNTGELFF.

This sequence joins TRBV6-1 and TRBJ1-2; TRBD1 aligns across 9 bases. After removal of 3 bases from V and 7 bases from J, the junction contained 9 bases not matched to a gene. The CDR3 consists of 15 residues. From germline, CDR1 is MNHNS and CDR2 SASEGT. As DNA, the CDR3 is TGTGCCAGCAGTGAGCTCGGGACAGGGCAGTCTGGCTACACCTTC. This codes for CASSELGTGQSGYTF.

This sequence joins TRBV3-1 (or the pseudogene TRBV3-2) and TRBJ1-6; D uncertain. This CDR3 has 12 residues. The V gene's germline CDR1 is LGHDT and CDR2 YNNKEL (reference sequence). V was trimmed by 1 base and J by 10 bases, leaving 5 bases between them. The DNA for the CDR3 is TGTGCCAGCAGCCAAGGACTATCACCCCTCCACTTT. Translation: CASSQGLSPLHF.

The chain combines TRBV5-1 with TRBJ2-1; tentative D call: TRBD1 (7 bases). Trimming cost V 2 bases and J 6 bases, with 15 bases left between them. CDR1 SGHRS and CDR2 YFSETQ come from the germline V gene. This CDR3 has 15 amino acids. The CDR3, as DNA: TGCGCCAGCAGCTTCGCGGGACAGACTTTCAATGAGCAGTTCTTC. Residues: CASSFAGQTFNEQFF.

V and J are TRBV28 and TRBJ1-1; the D gene is possibly TRBD1 (5 bases). The CDR3 loop spans 22 amino acids. Germline V gives CDR1 MDHEN, CDR2 SYDVKM. Trimming shortened V by 2 bases and J by 4 bases, and 35 bases separated the two germline ends. CDR3: CASSLTIMSDGQGYLWGTEAFF. CDR3 DNA: TGTGCCAGCAGTTTAACTATTATGAGTGATGGTCAGGGATATCTCTGGGGCACTGAAGCTTTCTTT.

The chain carries TRBV29-1 and TRBJ1-2, with 10 bases aligning to TRBD1. The CDR3 contains 14 residues. V was clipped by 0 bases and J by 6 bases; unmatched bases: 4. Germline lookup yields CDR1 SQVTM and CDR2 ANQGSEA. This chain's CDR3 is CSVEDGTGAHGYTF. The CDR3 nucleotides read TGCAGCGTTGAAGATGGGACAGGGGCACATGGCTACACCTTC.

This clone showed up just once. The V and J genes are TRBV6-2 or TRBV6-3 and TRBJ2-7, with unresolved D. The CDR3 contains 16 residues. Germline V gene sequence: CDR1 MNHEY, CDR2 SVGEGT. V lost 0 bases, J lost 0 bases, and 12 bases lay in between. The CDR3 region has the DNA TGTGCCAGCAGTTACTCGAGTAGTTCCAACTCCTACGAGCAGTACTTC. Translated, it gives CASSYSSSSNSYEQYF.

J is TRBJ1-2 and V is TRBV5-1; no clear D. V lost 4 bases, J lost 2 bases, and 9 bases lay in between. Germline V gene data show CDR1 as SGHRS and CDR2 as YFSETQ. The CDR3 has 13 amino acids. This chain's CDR3 is CASSPLQNYGYTF. DNA for the CDR3: TGCGCCAGCAGCCCCCTACAGAACTATGGCTACACCTTC.

The chain combines TRBV12-3 or TRBV12-4 with TRBJ1-6; perhaps TRBD1 as D (6 bases). The CDR3 has 13 amino acids. Trimming cost V 4 bases and J 10 bases, with 11 bases left between them. As DNA, the CDR3 is TGTGCCAGCAGTTCGGACAGTTCCTCACCCCTCCACTTT. This encodes CASSSDSSSPLHF.

V usage is TRBV5-1 and J usage is TRBJ1-6, with unresolved D. This CDR3 spans 15 amino acids. CDR1 is SGHRS and CDR2 is YFSETQ in the germline V gene. Trimming pared 0 bases from V and 7 bases from J, leaving 11 bases between. As DNA, the CDR3 is TGCGCCAGCAGCTTGGGACAAAACAGCAATTCACCCCTCCACTTT. Amino acid sequence: CASSLGQNSNSPLHF.

The V gene is TRBV6-5, the J gene TRBJ1-2; D possibly corresponds to TRBD1 (5 bases). The V and J ends lost 5 bases and 2 bases respectively, with 9 bases between them. The CDR3 consists of 13 residues. The V gene's germline CDR1 is MNHEY and CDR2 SVGAGI. Here the CDR3 DNA reads TGTGCCAGCAGTCCTACAGGAAACTATGGCTACACCTTC. Amino acid sequence: CASSPTGNYGYTF.

The V gene is TRBV28, the J gene TRBJ2-7, with D possibly being TRBD2 (6 bases). CDR3 length equals 15 residues. The germline gives CDR1 MDHEN, CDR2 SYDVKM. The ends were cut back, 2 bases at V and 5 bases at J, with 16 bases in the middle. The CDR3 sequence is CASSLGGQRSHEQYF. CDR3 coding DNA: TGTGCCAGCAGTTTAGGAGGGCAGAGGAGCCACGAGCAGTACTTC.

This CDR3 is CSVAGPTGGGSGYTF. CDR3 DNA: TGCAGCGTTGCGGGACCGACAGGGGGCGGTTCCGGCTACACCTTC. V is TRBV29-1 and J is TRBJ1-2; 10 positions agree with TRBD1. V lost 4 bases, J lost 8 bases, and 13 bases stayed unmatched. The germline CDR1 and CDR2 sequences are SQVTM and ANQGSEA. This CDR3 has 15 amino acids.

The sample holds one count of this clone. The rearrangement links TRBV7-2 to TRBJ1-2; perhaps TRBD1 as D (5 bases). The CDR3 length is 14 residues. The V gene lost 5 bases and the J gene lost 4 bases, with 14 bases spanning the gap. Per germline, CDR1 SGHTA and CDR2 FQGNSA. CDR3 DNA: TGTGCCAGCAGCCAATCCCGGGGGGGCTATGGCTACACCTTC. As protein: CASSQSRGGYGYTF.

V and J are TRBV2 and TRBJ1-2, with a weak D call TRBD1 (5 bases). Trimming pared 0 bases from V and 5 bases from J, leaving 10 bases between. The CDR3 has 14 residues. CDR1 SNHLY and CDR2 FYNNEI come from the germline V gene. This chain's CDR3 is CASSEAQGAYGYTF. The CDR3 nucleotides are TGTGCCAGCAGTGAAGCCCAGGGCGCGTATGGCTACACCTTC.

The rearrangement uses TRBV18 and TRBJ2-7, with a tentative D call TRBD2 (5 bases). CDR1 and CDR2 (germline): KGHSH, LQKENI. Deletions cut 3 bases from V and 6 bases from J, with 9 bases between. There are 12 residues in the CDR3. As DNA, the CDR3 is TGTGCCAGCTCACCCTCCGGGGTCGAGCAGTACTTC. Encoded protein: CASSPSGVEQYF.

This rearrangement joins TRBV4-3 to TRBJ1-5; no firm D call. Per germline, CDR1 LGHNA and CDR2 YSLEER. The CDR3 has 16 amino acids. V lost 0 bases to trimming and J lost 3 bases, with 12 bases between them. The CDR3 region is CASSQDLTQYNQPQHF. CDR3 coding DNA: TGCGCCAGCAGCCAAGATCTGACACAGTACAATCAGCCCCAGCATTTT.

The J gene is TRBJ2-5, the V gene TRBV9, with TRBD2 matching 11 bases. The CDR3 loop spans 14 amino acids. The trim removed 3 bases at V and 5 bases at J, leaving 3 bases unmatched. The germline CDR1 and CDR2 sequences are SGDLS and YYNGEE. CDR3 sequence reads: CASSASGGLETQYF. As DNA, the CDR3 is TGTGCCAGCAGCGCTAGCGGGGGGCTGGAGACCCAGTACTTC.

This clone appeared once. This sequence joins TRBV5-6 and TRBJ1-2, with 12 bases fitting TRBD1. Germline CDR1 reads SGHDT; CDR2 reads YYEEEE. V shed 0 bases, J shed 7 bases, and the junction held 4 bases outside the gene matches. The CDR3 consists of 15 residues. CDR3 residues: CASSLAGQGAGGYTF. CDR3 bases: TGTGCCAGCAGCTTGGCGGGACAGGGGGCAGGTGGCTACACCTTC.

The rearrangement uses TRBV19 and TRBJ1-2; D unresolved. V was trimmed by 3 bases and J by 8 bases, leaving 16 bases between them. CDR1 and CDR2 (germline): LNHDA, SQIVND (reference sequence). The CDR3 extends over 14 amino acids. In DNA form, the CDR3 reads TGTGCCAGTAGTATTGGGTATAACTACGTCGGCTACACCTTC. Residues: CASSIGYNYVGYTF.

In its sample, this clone was seen a few times. The genes are TRBV5-8 and TRBJ1-6, with D perhaps TRBD1 (6 bases). V lost 3 bases, J lost 3 bases, and 13 bases lay in between. This CDR3 is 16 amino acids long. Germline CDR1 is SGHTS and CDR2 is YDEGEE. This CDR3 reads CASSWGDRSYNSPLHF. CDR3 coding DNA: TGTGCCAGCAGCTGGGGCGACAGGAGCTATAATTCACCCCTCCACTTT.

The chain joins TRBV7-9 to TRBJ1-1, with a tentative D call TRBD1 (5 bases). The germline gives CDR1 SEHNR, CDR2 FQNEAQ (reference sequence). The CDR3 is 14 amino acids. V shed 1 base and J shed 6 bases, with 12 bases lying between them. This CDR3 is CASSLEGGAAEAFF. The CDR3 DNA follows: TGTGCCAGCAGCTTAGAAGGAGGGGCGGCTGAAGCTTTCTTT.

This sequence joins TRBV10-2 and TRBJ1-1, with D possibly being TRBD1 (6 bases). CDR1 WSHSY and CDR2 SAAADI come from the germline V gene. The CDR3 length is 12 residues. Between the trimmed V and J ends, which lost 4 bases and 4 bases, there was a span of 7 bases. Here the CDR3 DNA reads TGCGCCAGCAGTGGAGGGGGCACTGAAGCTTTCTTT. Its translation is CASSGGGTEAFF.

The rearrangement uses TRBV4-3 and TRBJ2-7; D is undetermined. Trimming cost V 1 base and J 2 bases, with 12 bases left between them. The CDR3 has 15 amino acids. The germline CDR1 and CDR2 sequences are LGHNA and YSLEER. CDR3 residues: CASSQGVTDPYEQYF. In nucleotides, the CDR3 is TGCGCCAGCAGCCAAGGGGTTACAGATCCCTACGAGCAGTACTTC.

The chain combines TRBV2 with TRBJ1-1; perhaps TRBD1 as D (5 bases). The CDR3 loop spans 13 amino acids. Germline V gene data show CDR1 as SNHLY and CDR2 as FYNNEI. Trimming removed 3 bases at V and 1 base at J, with 6 bases between. CDR3 nucleotides: TGTGCCAGCAGTGACAGGGCGAACACTGAAGCTTTCTTT. Translated, it gives CASSDRANTEAFF. Drawing the rest from reference TRBV2 and TRBJ1-1, the complete variable domain is EPEVTQTPSHQVTQMGQEVILRCVPISNHLYFYWYRQILGQKVEFLVSFYNNEISEKSEIFDDQFSVERPDGSNFTLKIRSTKLEDSAMYFCASSDRANTEAFFGQGTRLTVV.

The CDR3 nucleotides read TGCAGTGCTAGTTCACCGAGACAGGGACTGAATAACAATCAGCCCCAGCATTTT. As protein: CSASSPRQGLNNNQPQHF. The chain couples TRBV20-1 to TRBJ1-5, with TRBD1 matching 7 bases. Germline assignment: CDR1 DFQATT and CDR2 SNEGSKA (reference sequence). The CDR3 sequence is 18 residues long. After removal of 3 bases from V and 3 bases from J, the junction contained 17 bases not matched to a gene.

The V call is TRBV27, the J call TRBJ1-2; a weak D match, TRBD1 (6 bases). With 0 bases removed from V and 3 bases from J, the gap between germline ends came to 14 bases. CDR3 length: 16 amino acids. From germline, CDR1 is MNHEY and CDR2 SMNVEV (reference sequence). CDR3 in DNA: TGTGCCAGCAGTTTATCGTTCCTCGGGACATACTATGGCTACACCTTC. The encoded protein is CASSLSFLGTYYGYTF.